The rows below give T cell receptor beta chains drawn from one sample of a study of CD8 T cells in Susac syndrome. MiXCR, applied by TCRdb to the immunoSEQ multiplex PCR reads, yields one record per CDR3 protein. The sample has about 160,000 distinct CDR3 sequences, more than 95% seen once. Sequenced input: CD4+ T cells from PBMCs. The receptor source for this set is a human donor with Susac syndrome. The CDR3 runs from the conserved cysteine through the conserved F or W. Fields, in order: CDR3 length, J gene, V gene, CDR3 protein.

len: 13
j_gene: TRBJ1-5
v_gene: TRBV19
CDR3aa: CASSPGSTQPQHF

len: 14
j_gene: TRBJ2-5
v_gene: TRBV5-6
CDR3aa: CASSSRDAQETQYF

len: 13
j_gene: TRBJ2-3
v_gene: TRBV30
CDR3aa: CAWSRRERDTQYF

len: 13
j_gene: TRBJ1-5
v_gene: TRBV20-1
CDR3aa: CSAISQGDQPQHF

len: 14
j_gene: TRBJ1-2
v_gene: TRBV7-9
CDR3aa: CASSYISTAYGYTF

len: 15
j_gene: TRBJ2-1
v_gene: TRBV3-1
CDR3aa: CASSQDRIGSMGQFF

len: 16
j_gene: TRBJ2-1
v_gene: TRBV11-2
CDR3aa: CASSGGLAGAYNEQFF

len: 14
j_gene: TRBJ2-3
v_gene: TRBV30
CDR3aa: CAWSFTGITDTQYF

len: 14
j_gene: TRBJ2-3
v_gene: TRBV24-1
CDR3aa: CATSDHGATRSQYF

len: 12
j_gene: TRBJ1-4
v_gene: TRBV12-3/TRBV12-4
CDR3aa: CASSLGSALLFF

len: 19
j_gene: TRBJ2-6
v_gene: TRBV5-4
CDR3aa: CASSLAIRTGTSGANVLTF

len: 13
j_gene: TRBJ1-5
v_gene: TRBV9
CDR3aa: CASSAGIGQPQHF

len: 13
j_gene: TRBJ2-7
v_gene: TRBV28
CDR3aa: CASISVGFNEQYF

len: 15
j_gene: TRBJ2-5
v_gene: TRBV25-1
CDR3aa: CASSVYSGARETQYF

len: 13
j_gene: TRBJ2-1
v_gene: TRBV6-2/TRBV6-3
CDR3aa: CASGTGLGNEQFF

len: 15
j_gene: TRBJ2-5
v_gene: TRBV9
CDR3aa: CASSVTSGSVETQYF

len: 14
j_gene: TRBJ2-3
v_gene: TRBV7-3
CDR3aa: CASSLSRGADTQYF

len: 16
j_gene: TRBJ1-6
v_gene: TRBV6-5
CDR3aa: CASSYSDQGGDSPLHF

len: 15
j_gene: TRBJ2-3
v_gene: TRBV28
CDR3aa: CASSPTSGRGDTQYF

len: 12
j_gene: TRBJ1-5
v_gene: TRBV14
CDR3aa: CASSQDRGPQHF

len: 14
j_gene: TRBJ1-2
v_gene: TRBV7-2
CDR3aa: CASSLEVGNYGYTF

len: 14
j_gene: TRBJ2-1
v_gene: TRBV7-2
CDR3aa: CASSQDPPYNEQFF

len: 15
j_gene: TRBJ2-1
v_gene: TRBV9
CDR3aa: CASSFTGTGFDEQFF

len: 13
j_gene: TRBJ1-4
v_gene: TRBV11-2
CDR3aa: CASSFGQGEKLFF

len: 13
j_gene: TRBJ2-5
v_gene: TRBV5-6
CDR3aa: CASGMDRGETQYF

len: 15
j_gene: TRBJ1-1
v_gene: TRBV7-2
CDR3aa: CASRPQGASATEAFF

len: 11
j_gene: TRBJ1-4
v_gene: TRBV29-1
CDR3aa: CSVEDRGRVFF

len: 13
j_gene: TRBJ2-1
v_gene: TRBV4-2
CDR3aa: CASSGTNPWEQFF

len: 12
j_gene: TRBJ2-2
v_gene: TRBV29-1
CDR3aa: CSATAYTGELFF

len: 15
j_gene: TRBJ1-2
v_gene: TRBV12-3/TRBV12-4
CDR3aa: CASSRHRGPNYGYTF

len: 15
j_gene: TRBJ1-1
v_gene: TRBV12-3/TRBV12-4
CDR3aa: CASSSTGLGGTEASF

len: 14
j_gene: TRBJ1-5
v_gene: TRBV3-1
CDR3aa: CASSQDGNDQPQHF

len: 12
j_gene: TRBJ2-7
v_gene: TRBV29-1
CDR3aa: CSVLLGRREQYF

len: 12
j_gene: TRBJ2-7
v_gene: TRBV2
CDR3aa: CASSDGRDEQYF

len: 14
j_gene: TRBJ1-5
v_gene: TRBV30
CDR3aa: CAWRVGESNQPQHF

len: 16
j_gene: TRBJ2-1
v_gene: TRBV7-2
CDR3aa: CASSGTTGGPYNEQFF